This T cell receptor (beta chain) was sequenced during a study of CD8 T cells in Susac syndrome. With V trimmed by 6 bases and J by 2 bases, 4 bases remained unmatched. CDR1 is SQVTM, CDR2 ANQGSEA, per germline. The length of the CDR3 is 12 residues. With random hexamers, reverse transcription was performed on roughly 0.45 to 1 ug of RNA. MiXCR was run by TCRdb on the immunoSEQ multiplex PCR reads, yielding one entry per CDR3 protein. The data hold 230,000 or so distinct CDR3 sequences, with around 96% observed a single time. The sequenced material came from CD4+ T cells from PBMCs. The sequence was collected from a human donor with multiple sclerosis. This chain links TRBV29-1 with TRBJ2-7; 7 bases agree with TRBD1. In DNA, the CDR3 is TGCAGCGTGACAGGGACCACCTACGAGCAGTACTTC. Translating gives CSVTGTTYEQYF.